These 9 T cell receptor beta chains were all obtained from the same sample, sequenced in a study of cytomegalovirus exposure and HLA in healthy donors. Both 60 Vbeta primers and 13 Jbeta primers went into the PCR. The method was immunoSEQ multiplex PCR; TCRdb's version includes in-frame clones alone and lacks a portion of them. The data show approximately 150,000 clones, approximately 80% seen once. Sample: PBMCs. The receptor source for this set is a male donor in good health and CMV-seronegative.

The chain uses TRBV5-6 and TRBJ2-1; D is unresolved. Trimming stripped 0 bases from V and 4 bases from J, with 2 bases between. This CDR3 is built from 12 residues. The germline CDR1 and CDR2 sequences are SGHDT and YYEEEE. The CDR3 region has the DNA TGTGCCAGCAGCTTGGCTTACAATGAGCAGTTCTTC. Translated: CASSLAYNEQFF.

CDR3 coding DNA: TGCGCCAGCAGCCCAGGGACAGGACCCGGGGAGCTGTTTTTT. Protein: CASSPGTGPGELFF. The chain carries TRBV4-3 and TRBJ2-2; 8 nucleotides agree with TRBD1. V trimming: 4 bases; J trimming: 6 bases; junction bases outside the gene matches: 4. CDR1 is LGHNA, CDR2 YSLEER, per germline. The CDR3 spans 14 residues.

This clone was detected a few times. The rearrangement uses TRBV2 and TRBJ2-1; 7 bases agree with TRBD1. CDR1 SNHLY and CDR2 FYNNEI come from the germline V gene. V dropped 1 base and J dropped 4; count of bases not matched to a gene: 4. The CDR3 sequence is 15 residues long. This CDR3 reads CASSEGPGGYNEQFF. The CDR3 DNA sequence: TGTGCCAGCAGTGAAGGTCCAGGGGGATACAATGAGCAGTTCTTC.

The rearrangement joins TRBV18 to TRBJ2-7, with 7 nucleotides matching TRBD1. Trimming took 6 bases from V and 2 from J; bases not matched to a gene: 4. This CDR3 comprises 13 residues. CDR1 and CDR2 from the germline V gene are KGHSH and LQKENI. The CDR3 coding sequence is TGTGCCAGCTCGGGACAGACTACCTACGAGCAGTACTTC. Amino acid sequence: CASSGQTTYEQYF.

The genes are TRBV19 and TRBJ1-2, with D perhaps TRBD1 (6 bases). The CDR3 covers 15 residues. V gave up 3 bases and J gave up 2 bases, with 13 bases separating them. Germline assignment: CDR1 LNHDA and CDR2 SQIVND (reference sequence). The DNA of the CDR3 is TGTGCCAGTAGTATCACAGGGCCACAGAACTATGGCTACACCTTC. This translates into CASSITGPQNYGYTF.

This chain joins TRBV7-9 and TRBJ1-1; D is unclear. This CDR3 region has 12 residues. With 2 bases removed from V and 11 bases from J, the gap between germline ends came to 12 bases. Germline V lookup: CDR1 SEHNR, CDR2 FQNEAQ (reference sequence). CDR3 DNA: TGTGCCAGCAGCTTAAACCCCATGGAGGCTTTCTTT. Protein sequence: CASSLNPMEAFF.

This clone was detected a few times. The chain carries TRBV30 and TRBJ1-2; tentatively, D is TRBD1 (6 bases). Trimming cost V 5 bases and J 4 bases, with 8 bases left between them. From germline, CDR1 is GTSNPN and CDR2 SVGIG (reference sequence). The CDR3 has 11 amino acids. The DNA of the CDR3 is TGTGCCTGGCAGACAGGCTATGGCTACACCTTC. It translates to CAWQTGYGYTF.

The rearrangement uses TRBV14 and TRBJ2-7, with TRBD1 identical over 9 bases. Germline trimming cut 2 bases from V and 1 base from J; bases unmatched to any gene: 3. The CDR3 is 15 residues long. Germline V gene data show CDR1 as SGHDN and CDR2 as FVKESK. This chain's CDR3 is CASSQMGQGSYEQYF. As DNA, the CDR3 is TGTGCCAGCAGCCAAATGGGACAGGGATCCTACGAGCAGTACTTC.

The chain couples TRBV29-1 to TRBJ2-5; TRBD1 is a possible D gene (5 bases). The CDR3 consists of 12 residues. Germline CDR1 SQVTM, CDR2 ANQGSEA. Deletions cut 7 bases from V and 0 bases from J, with 9 bases between. The CDR3 here is CSGGRYQETQYF. CDR3 coding DNA: TGCAGCGGGGGCAGGTACCAAGAGACCCAGTACTTC.